Following are 6 T cell receptor beta chains from one sample sequenced in a study of blood T cell repertoires in COVID-19. TCRdb's copy holds only in-frame clones and misses some; the assay was immunoSEQ multiplex PCR. Here the sample spans 150,000 to 180,000 clones, roughly 84% being singletons. Sequencing used peripheral blood. The receptors were gathered from an older woman with COVID-19, enrolled during active disease.

V usage is TRBV19 and J usage is TRBJ1-2, with TRBD1 matching over 7 bases. The germline V gene encodes CDR1 LNHDA and CDR2 SQIVND (reference sequence). The V gene end was trimmed by 7 bases and the J gene end by 5 bases; junction bases not matched to a gene: 16. The CDR3 has 16 amino acids. Here the CDR3 reads CASTKNRDSSFYGYTF. Written as DNA, the CDR3 is TGTGCCAGTACCAAGAACCGGGACAGCAGTTTTTATGGCTACACCTTC.

J is TRBJ1-3 and V is TRBV3-1 (or the pseudogene TRBV3-2); D gene uncertain. Trimming shortened V by 6 bases and J by 6 bases, and 12 bases separated the two germline ends. This CDR3 is built from 13 residues. CDR1 LGHDT and CDR2 YNNKEL come from the germline V gene (reference sequence). The CDR3 sequence: CASSRGRENTIYF. DNA for the CDR3: TGTGCCAGCAGTCGGGGAAGAGAAAACACCATATATTTT.

V gene TRBV4-2 combines with J gene TRBJ1-2; 8 bases are a match to TRBD1. Germline CDR1 LGHNA, CDR2 YNFKEQ. V gave up 3 bases and J gave up 2 bases; unmatched junction bases: 14. The CDR3 extends over 18 amino acids. This CDR3 reads CASSQVFDRGGENYGYTF. CDR3 nucleotide sequence: TGTGCCAGCAGCCAGGTGTTCGACAGGGGAGGAGAAAACTATGGCTACACCTTC.

The chain combines TRBV5-1 with TRBJ2-1; TRBD2 aligns across 7 bases. The CDR3 totals 16 residues. J lost 6 bases, V lost 2 bases, and 11 bases had no gene match. CDR1 is SGHRS, CDR2 YFSETQ, per germline. CDR3 in amino acids: CASSLTVSSGVNEQFF. CDR3 coding DNA: TGCGCCAGCAGCTTAACGGTGTCTAGCGGAGTCAATGAGCAGTTCTTC.

The chain has TRBV11-2 and TRBJ1-1; maybe TRBD1 (5 bases). This CDR3 spans 14 amino acids. V gave up 5 bases and J gave up 5 bases, with 15 bases separating them. CDR1 is SGHAT, CDR2 FQNNGV, per germline. The CDR3 spells CASSPSGDGTEAFF. For the CDR3, the DNA is TGTGCCAGCAGCCCGAGCGGGGACGGAACTGAAGCTTTCTTT.

This clone was recorded once. The J gene is TRBJ2-7, the V gene TRBV6-5; D remains ambiguous. The germline V and J ends were trimmed by 3 bases and 3 bases, with 9 bases remaining between them. Germline V gene data show CDR1 as MNHEY and CDR2 as SVGAGI. There are 13 residues in the CDR3. CDR3 bases: TGTGCCAGCAGTTATTCGAGGATCTACGAGCAGTACTTC. This sequence encodes CASSYSRIYEQYF.